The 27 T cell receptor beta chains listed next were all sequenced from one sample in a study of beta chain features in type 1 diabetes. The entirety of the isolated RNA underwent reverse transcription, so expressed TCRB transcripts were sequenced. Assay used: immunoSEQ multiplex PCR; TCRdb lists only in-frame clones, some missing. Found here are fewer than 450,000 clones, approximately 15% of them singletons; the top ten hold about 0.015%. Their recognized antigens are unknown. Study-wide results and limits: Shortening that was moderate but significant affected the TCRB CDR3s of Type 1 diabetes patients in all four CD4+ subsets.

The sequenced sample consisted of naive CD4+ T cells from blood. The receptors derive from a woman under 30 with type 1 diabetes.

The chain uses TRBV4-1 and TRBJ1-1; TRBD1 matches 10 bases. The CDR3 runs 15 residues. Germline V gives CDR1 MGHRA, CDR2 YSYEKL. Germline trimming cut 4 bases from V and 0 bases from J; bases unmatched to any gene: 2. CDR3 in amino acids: CASSPGTGVNTEAFF. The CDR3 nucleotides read TGCGCCAGCAGCCCTGGGACAGGGGTGAACACTGAAGCTTTCTTT.

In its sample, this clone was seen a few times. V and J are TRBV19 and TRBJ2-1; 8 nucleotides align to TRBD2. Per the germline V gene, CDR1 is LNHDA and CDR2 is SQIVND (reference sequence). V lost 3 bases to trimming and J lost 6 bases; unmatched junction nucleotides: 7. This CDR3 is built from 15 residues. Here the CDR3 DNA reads TGTGCCAGTAGTATTCTTCGGGAGGGCCGCAATGAGCAGTTCTTC. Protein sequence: CASSILREGRNEQFF.

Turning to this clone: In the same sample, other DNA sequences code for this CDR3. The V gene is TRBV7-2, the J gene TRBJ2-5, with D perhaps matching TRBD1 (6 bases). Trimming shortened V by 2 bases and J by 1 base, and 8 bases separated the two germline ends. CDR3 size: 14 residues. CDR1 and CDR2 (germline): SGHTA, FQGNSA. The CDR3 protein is CASSLRTAQETQYF. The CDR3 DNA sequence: TGTGCCAGCAGCTTACGGACAGCCCAAGAGACCCAGTACTTC.

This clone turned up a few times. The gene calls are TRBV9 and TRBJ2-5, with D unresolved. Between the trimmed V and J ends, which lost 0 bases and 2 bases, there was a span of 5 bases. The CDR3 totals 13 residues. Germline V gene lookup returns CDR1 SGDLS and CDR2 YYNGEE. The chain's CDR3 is CASSVAEQETQYF. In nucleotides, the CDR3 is TGTGCCAGCAGCGTAGCGGAGCAAGAGACCCAGTACTTC.

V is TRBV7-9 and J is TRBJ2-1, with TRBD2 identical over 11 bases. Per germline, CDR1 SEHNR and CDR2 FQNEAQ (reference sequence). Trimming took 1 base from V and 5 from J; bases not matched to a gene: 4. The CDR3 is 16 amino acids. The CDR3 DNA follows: TGTGCCAGCAGCTTAGGAACTAGCGGGAGTCACAATGAGCAGTTCTTC. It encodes CASSLGTSGSHNEQFF.

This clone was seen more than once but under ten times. CDR3 loop: CASSPQTSRETQYF. The CDR3 nucleotides are TGTGCCAGCAGCCCCCAGACTAGCCGAGAGACCCAGTACTTC. The chain joins TRBV7-2 to TRBJ2-5; 7 bases are shared with TRBD2. The CDR3 consists of 14 residues. Trimming at V came to 5 bases and at J to 4 bases, leaving 7 bases not matched to a gene. Germline V gene lookup returns CDR1 SGHTA and CDR2 FQGNSA.

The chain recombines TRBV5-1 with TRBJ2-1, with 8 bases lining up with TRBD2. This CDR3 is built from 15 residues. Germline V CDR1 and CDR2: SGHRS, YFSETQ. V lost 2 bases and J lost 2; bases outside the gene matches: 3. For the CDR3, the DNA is TGCGCCAGCAGCTTCAGCGGGAGCCCCTACAATGAGCAGTTCTTC. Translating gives CASSFSGSPYNEQFF.

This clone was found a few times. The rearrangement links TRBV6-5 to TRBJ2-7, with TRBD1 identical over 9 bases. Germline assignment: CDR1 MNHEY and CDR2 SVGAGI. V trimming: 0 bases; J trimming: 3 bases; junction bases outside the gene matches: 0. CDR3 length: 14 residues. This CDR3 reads CASSYSTGGYEQYV. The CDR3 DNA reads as TGTGCCAGCAGTTACTCGACAGGGGGCTACGAGCAGTACGTC.

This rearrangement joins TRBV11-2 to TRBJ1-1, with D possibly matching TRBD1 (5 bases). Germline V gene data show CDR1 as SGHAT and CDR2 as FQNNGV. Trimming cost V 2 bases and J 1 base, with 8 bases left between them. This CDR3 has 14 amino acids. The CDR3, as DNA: TGTGCCAGCAGCTTAAACGACAGGAACACTGAAGCTTTCTTT. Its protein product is CASSLNDRNTEAFF.

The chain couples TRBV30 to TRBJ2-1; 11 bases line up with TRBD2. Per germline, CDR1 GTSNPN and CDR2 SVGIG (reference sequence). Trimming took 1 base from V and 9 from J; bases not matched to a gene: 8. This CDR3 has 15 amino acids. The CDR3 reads CAWSGKGLAGGEQFF. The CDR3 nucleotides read TGTGCCTGGAGTGGGAAAGGGCTAGCGGGAGGTGAGCAGTTCTTC.

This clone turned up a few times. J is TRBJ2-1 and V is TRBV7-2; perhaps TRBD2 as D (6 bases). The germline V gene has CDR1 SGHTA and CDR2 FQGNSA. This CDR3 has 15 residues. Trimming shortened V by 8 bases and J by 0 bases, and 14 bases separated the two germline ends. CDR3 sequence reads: CASHPGRISYNEQFF. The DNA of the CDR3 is TGTGCCAGCCACCCTGGGAGGATCTCCTACAATGAGCAGTTCTTC.

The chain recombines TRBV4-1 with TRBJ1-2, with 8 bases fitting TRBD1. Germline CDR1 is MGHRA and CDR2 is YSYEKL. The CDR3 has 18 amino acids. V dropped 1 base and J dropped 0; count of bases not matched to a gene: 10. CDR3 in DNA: TGCGCCAGCAGCCAAGGGAGGACAGGGAAGTTGCCTAACTATGGCTACACCTTC. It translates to CASSQGRTGKLPNYGYTF.

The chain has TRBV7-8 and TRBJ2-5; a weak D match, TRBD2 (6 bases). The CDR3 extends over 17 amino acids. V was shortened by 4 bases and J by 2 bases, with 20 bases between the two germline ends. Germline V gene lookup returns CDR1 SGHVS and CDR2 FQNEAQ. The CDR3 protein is CASSSISWGVRQETQYF. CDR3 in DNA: TGTGCCAGCAGCTCTATTAGTTGGGGGGTCCGGCAAGAGACCCAGTACTTC.

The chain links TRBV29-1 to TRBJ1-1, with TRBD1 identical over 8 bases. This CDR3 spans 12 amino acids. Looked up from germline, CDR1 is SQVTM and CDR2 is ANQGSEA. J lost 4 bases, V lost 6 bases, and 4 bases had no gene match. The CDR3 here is CSVDRGTTEAFF. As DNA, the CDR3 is TGCAGCGTAGACAGGGGAACCACTGAAGCTTTCTTT. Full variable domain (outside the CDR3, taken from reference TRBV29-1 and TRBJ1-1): SAVISQKPSRDICQRGTSLTIQCQVDSQVTMMFWYRQQPGQSLTLIATANQGSEATYESGFVIDKFPISRPNLTFSTLTVSNMSPEDSSIYLCSVDRGTTEAFFGQGTRLTVV.

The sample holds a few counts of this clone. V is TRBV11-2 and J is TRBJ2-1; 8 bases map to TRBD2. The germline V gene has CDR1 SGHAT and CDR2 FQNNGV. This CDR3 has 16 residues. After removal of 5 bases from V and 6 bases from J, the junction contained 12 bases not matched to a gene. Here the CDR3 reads CASSSLGTRAFNEQFF. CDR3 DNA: TGTGCCAGCAGCAGCCTCGGGACTAGAGCCTTCAATGAGCAGTTCTTC.

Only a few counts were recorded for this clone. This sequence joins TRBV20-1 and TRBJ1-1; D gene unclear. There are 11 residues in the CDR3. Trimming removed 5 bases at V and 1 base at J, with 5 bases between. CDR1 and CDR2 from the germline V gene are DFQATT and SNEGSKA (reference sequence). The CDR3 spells CSADKNTEAFF. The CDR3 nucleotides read TGCAGTGCTGACAAGAACACTGAAGCTTTCTTT.

This chain's CDR3 is CASSPTGIGTEAFF. The CDR3 DNA is TGTGCCAGCTCTCCTACAGGGATCGGGACTGAAGCTTTCTTT. J is TRBJ1-1 and V is TRBV18; a weak D match, TRBD1 (6 bases). CDR3 length: 14 residues. The V gene lost 6 bases and the J gene lost 5 bases, with 16 bases spanning the gap. Germline-derived CDR1 and CDR2 are KGHSH and LQKENI.

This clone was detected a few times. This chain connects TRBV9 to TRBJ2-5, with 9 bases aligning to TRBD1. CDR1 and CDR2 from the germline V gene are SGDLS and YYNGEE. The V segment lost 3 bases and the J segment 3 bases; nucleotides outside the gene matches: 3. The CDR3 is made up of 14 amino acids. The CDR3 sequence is CASSAGQGEETQYF. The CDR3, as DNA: TGTGCCAGCAGCGCGGGACAGGGAGAAGAGACCCAGTACTTC.

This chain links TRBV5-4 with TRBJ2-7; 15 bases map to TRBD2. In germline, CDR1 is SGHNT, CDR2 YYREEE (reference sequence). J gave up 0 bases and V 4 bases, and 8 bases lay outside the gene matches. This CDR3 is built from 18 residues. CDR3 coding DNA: TGTGCCAGCAGCCACGAGGGACTAGCGGGAGGAACCTCCTACGAGCAGTACGTC. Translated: CASSHEGLAGGTSYEQYV.

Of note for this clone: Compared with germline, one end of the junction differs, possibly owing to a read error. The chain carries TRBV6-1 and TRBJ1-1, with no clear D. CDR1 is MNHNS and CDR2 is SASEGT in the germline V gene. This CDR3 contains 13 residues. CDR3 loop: CASSEAPSRVSLF. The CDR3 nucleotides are TGTGCCAGCAGTGAAGCGCCCTCCCGGGTGAGTCTCTTT.

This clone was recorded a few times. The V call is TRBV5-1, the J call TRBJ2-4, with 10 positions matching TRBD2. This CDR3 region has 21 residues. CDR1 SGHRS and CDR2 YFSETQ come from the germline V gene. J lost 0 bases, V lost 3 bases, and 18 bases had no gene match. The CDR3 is CASSSDSTGLAEVPAKNIQYF. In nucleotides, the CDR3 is TGCGCCAGCAGCTCGGATTCAACCGGACTAGCGGAAGTACCAGCCAAAAACATTCAGTACTTC.

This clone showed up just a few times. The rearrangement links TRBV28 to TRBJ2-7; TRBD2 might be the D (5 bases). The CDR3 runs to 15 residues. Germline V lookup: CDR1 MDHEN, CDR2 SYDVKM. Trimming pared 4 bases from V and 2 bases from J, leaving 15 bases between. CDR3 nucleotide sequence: TGTGCCAGCAGTTCCCCCCTGAGGGAGCCCTACGAGCAGTACTTC. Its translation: CASSSPLREPYEQYF.

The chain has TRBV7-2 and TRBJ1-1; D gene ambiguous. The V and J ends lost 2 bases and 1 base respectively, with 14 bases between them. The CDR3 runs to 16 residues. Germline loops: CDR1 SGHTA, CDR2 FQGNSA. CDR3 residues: CASSLSFVRQNTEAFF. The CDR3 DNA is TGTGCCAGCAGCTTATCCTTCGTCAGGCAGAACACTGAAGCTTTCTTT.

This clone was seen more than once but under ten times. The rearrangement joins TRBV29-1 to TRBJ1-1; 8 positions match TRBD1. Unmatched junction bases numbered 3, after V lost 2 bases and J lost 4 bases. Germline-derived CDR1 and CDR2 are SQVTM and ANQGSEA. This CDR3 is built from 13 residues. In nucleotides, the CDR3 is TGCAGCGTTGAACAGGGGGCGAGCACTGAAGCTTTCTTT. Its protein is CSVEQGASTEAFF. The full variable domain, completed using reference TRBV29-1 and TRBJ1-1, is SAVISQKPSRDICQRGTSLTIQCQVDSQVTMMFWYRQQPGQSLTLIATANQGSEATYESGFVIDKFPISRPNLTFSTLTVSNMSPEDSSIYLCSVEQGASTEAFFGQGTRLTVV.

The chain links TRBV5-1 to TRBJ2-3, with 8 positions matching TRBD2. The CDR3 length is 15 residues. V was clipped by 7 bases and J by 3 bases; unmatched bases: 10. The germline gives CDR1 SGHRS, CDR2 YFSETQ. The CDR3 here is CASFKEGGRTDTQYF. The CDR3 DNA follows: TGCGCCAGCTTCAAAGAGGGCGGGAGGACAGATACGCAGTATTTT. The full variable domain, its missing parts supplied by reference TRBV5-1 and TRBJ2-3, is KAGVTQTPRYLIKTRGQQVTLSCSPISGHRSVSWYQQTPGQGLQFLFEYFSETQRNKGNFPGRFSGRQFSNSRSEMNVSTLELGDSALYLCASFKEGGRTDTQYFGPGTRLTVL.

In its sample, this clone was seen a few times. CDR3 sequence: CAWSLGGEKLFF. CDR3 nucleotides: TGTGCCTGGAGTCTAGGAGGGGAAAAACTGTTTTTT. This chain joins TRBV30 and TRBJ1-4; D not certain. V lost 2 bases and J 8 bases, leaving 9 bases between the germline ends. The CDR3 runs 12 residues. Per the germline V gene, CDR1 is GTSNPN and CDR2 is SVGIG (reference sequence).

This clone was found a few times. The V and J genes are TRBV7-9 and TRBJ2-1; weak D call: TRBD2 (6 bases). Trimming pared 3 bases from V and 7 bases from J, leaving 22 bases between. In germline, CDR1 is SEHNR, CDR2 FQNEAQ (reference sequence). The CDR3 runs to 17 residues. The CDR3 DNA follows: TGTGCCAGCAGCTTTCCCGGGACGGTATCGGGGGTTAATGAGCAGTTCTTC. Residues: CASSFPGTVSGVNEQFF.